This T cell receptor (beta chain) was recovered during a study of blood T cell repertoires in COVID-19. The length of the CDR3 is 17 residues. CDR1 is SEHNR and CDR2 is FQNEAQ in the germline V gene (reference sequence). The J segment lost 0 bases and the V segment lost 3 bases, leaving 8 bases of the junction unmatched. Some clones are missing from TCRdb's copy, which holds only in-frame ones; the method was immunoSEQ multiplex PCR. This table has 180,000 or so clones, roughly 78% appearing once. V and J are TRBV7-9 and TRBJ1-2; TRBD1 agrees at 9 bases. The TCR was taken from a woman of 80 years or more with active or convalescent COVID-19. Source material: peripheral blood. CDR3 nucleotides: TGTGCCAGCAGCTTCAACCGGGACAGGGTTCCTAACTATGGCTACACCTTC. Amino acid sequence: CASSFNRDRVPNYGYTF.